What follows are 25 T cell receptor beta chains derived from one specimen sequenced in a study of cytomegalovirus exposure and HLA in healthy donors. 13 Jbeta primers and 60 Vbeta primers were used for the PCR. The assay was immunoSEQ multiplex PCR, and TCRdb's table has in-frame clones only and misses some. Among 85,000 to 90,000 clones, just under 90% were seen once, and the ten largest hold around 2.5%. Sequencing input: PBMCs. The receptors shown here come from a man aged 18-30 years in good health and CMV-seronegative.

The V gene is TRBV7-9, the J gene TRBJ2-5, with D maybe TRBD1 (5 bases). This CDR3 contains 15 residues. The V and J ends lost 5 bases and 5 bases respectively, with 18 bases between them. Germline assignment: CDR1 SEHNR and CDR2 FQNEAQ (reference sequence). CDR3: CASSPQSGRAETQYF. For the CDR3, the DNA is TGTGCCAGCAGCCCCCAGTCGGGCAGGGCGGAGACCCAGTACTTC. The full variable domain, its missing parts supplied by reference TRBV7-9 and TRBJ2-5, is DTGVSQNPRHKITKRGQNVTFRCDPISEHNRLYWYRQTLGQGPEFLTYFQNEAQLEKSRLLSDRFSAERPKGSFSTLEIQRTEQGDSAMYLCASSPQSGRAETQYFGPGTRLLVL.

This clone was picked up one time. The rearrangement uses TRBV28 and TRBJ2-5; no firm D call. The V gene's germline CDR1 is MDHEN and CDR2 SYDVKM. Trimming cost V 1 base and J 6 bases, with 9 bases left between them. The length of the CDR3 is 13 residues. For the CDR3, the DNA is TGTGCCAGCAGTTTATTAACTCCCAAGACCCAGTACTTC. Translating it yields CASSLLTPKTQYF.

The chain combines TRBV29-1 with TRBJ2-2, with D unresolved. V was pared by 7 bases and J by 5 bases, with 8 bases between. Germline CDR1 and CDR2: SQVTM and ANQGSEA. This CDR3 is 11 amino acids long. The CDR3 DNA reads as TGCAGCGCACTTTTAACCGGGGAGCTGTTTTTT. Amino acids: CSALLTGELFF.

CDR3 amino acids: CASRQGYQETQYF. Here the CDR3 DNA reads TGTGCCAGCAGACAGGGGTACCAAGAGACCCAGTACTTC. The chain joins TRBV28 to TRBJ2-5; 7 nucleotides align to TRBD1. Germline lookup yields CDR1 MDHEN and CDR2 SYDVKM. The junction had 1 base not matched to a gene; V was cut back by 6 bases and J by 0 bases. The CDR3 spans 13 residues.

V usage is TRBV11-1 and J usage is TRBJ2-3; possible D gene TRBD2, 6 bases. Germline V gene lookup returns CDR1 SGHAT and CDR2 FQDESV (reference sequence). This CDR3 region has 14 residues. The V end was cut by 2 bases, the J end by 3 bases, with 9 bases between. CDR3 residues: CASSLFGGTDTQYF. The CDR3 DNA reads TGTGCCAGCAGCTTATTTGGGGGGACAGATACGCAGTATTTT.

The genes are TRBV27 and TRBJ2-5; D perhaps matches TRBD2 (6 bases). The end of the DNA is better explained by TRBJ2-7, so the J call may be wrong. Germline CDR1 MNHEY, CDR2 SMNVEV (reference sequence). The CDR3 is 14 residues long. CDR3 in amino acids: CASSLYSGGSEQYF. CDR3 in DNA: TGTGCCAGCAGTTTATATTCCGGAGGGAGCGAGCAGTACTTC.

This clone occurred a few times. The V and J genes are TRBV6-1 and TRBJ1-3; no clear D. Trimming stripped 8 bases from V and 0 bases from J, with 5 bases between. Germline V CDR1 and CDR2: MNHNS, SASEGT. This CDR3 spans 12 amino acids. The CDR3 loop reads CASVYSGNTIYF. CDR3 DNA: TGTGCCAGCGTGTACTCTGGAAACACCATATATTTT.

The table lists this clone with a count of one. This chain joins TRBV5-1 and TRBJ2-7, with no clear D. This CDR3 comprises 14 residues. The germline gives CDR1 SGHRS, CDR2 YFSETQ. Trimming stripped 0 bases from V and 7 bases from J, with 14 bases between. In DNA form, the CDR3 reads TGCGCCAGCAGCTTGGTACTCCGAAGCGAGGAGCAGTACTTC. Translation gives CASSLVLRSEEQYF.

The chain has TRBV15 and TRBJ2-1, with D unclear. The ends were cut back, 0 bases at V and 7 bases at J, with 10 bases in the middle. The germline V gene has CDR1 LNHNV and CDR2 YYDKDF (reference sequence). This CDR3 contains 14 residues. In DNA, the CDR3 is TGTGCCACCAGCAGAGACCCTTTGCGGAATGAGCAGTTCTTC. Amino acid sequence: CATSRDPLRNEQFF.

The chain recombines TRBV27 with TRBJ1-6; D is unclear. CDR1 is MNHEY and CDR2 is SMNVEV in the germline V gene (reference sequence). The CDR3 spans 16 residues. Deletions cut 1 base from V and 0 bases from J, with 7 bases between. CDR3 sequence: CASSLFFSSYNSPLHF. The CDR3 DNA sequence: TGTGCCAGCAGTTTATTTTTCAGCTCCTATAATTCACCCCTCCACTTT.

The V and J genes are TRBV19 and TRBJ1-5; 8 nucleotides match TRBD1. V shed 4 bases and J 4 bases; nucleotides not matched to a gene: 9. Germline values: CDR1 LNHDA, CDR2 SQIVND (reference sequence). The CDR3 runs to 16 residues. The CDR3 DNA sequence: TGTGCCAGTAGTAATCTCGGACAGGGTTCGAATCAGCCCCAGCATTTT. Amino acids: CASSNLGQGSNQPQHF.

The chain recombines TRBV11-1 with TRBJ2-1, with D unclear. V lost 5 bases and J 3 bases, leaving 14 bases between the germline ends. CDR3 length: 15 residues. Germline V gene sequence: CDR1 SGHAT, CDR2 FQDESV (reference sequence). The CDR3: CASSQMSGDYNEQFF. CDR3 sequence (DNA): TGTGCCAGCAGCCAAATGTCGGGTGACTACAATGAGCAGTTCTTC.

The CDR3 DNA follows: TGTGCCAGCAGTTACTCGAACAGGGGGTATGCTGAAGCTTTCTTT. Residues: CASSYSNRGYAEAFF. V is TRBV6-5 and J is TRBJ1-1, with 8 nucleotides matching TRBD1. The V gene's germline CDR1 is MNHEY and CDR2 SVGAGI. The junction had 6 bases not matched to a gene; V was cut back by 0 bases and J by 6 bases. CDR3 length: 15 residues.

CDR3 in DNA: TGTGCCAGCAGTTTCCCGGGAGTTGCCGGGGAGCTGTTTTTT. It codes for CASSFPGVAGELFF. The chain uses TRBV28 and TRBJ2-2; D possibly corresponds to TRBD2 (6 bases). Trimming removed 3 bases at V and 6 bases at J, with 11 bases between. The CDR3 is 14 amino acids. CDR1 is MDHEN and CDR2 is SYDVKM in the germline V gene.

The chain recombines TRBV5-1 with TRBJ1-1, with a possible D match to TRBD1 (6 bases). There are 15 residues in the CDR3. With 4 bases removed from V and 0 bases from J, the gap between germline ends came to 13 bases. CDR1 and CDR2 (germline): SGHRS, YFSETQ. CDR3 bases: TGCGCCAGCAGCCTAGCTGACAGGCTGAACACTGAAGCTTTCTTT. Translating it yields CASSLADRLNTEAFF.

The V call is TRBV2, the J call TRBJ1-2; 7 nucleotides align to TRBD1. The CDR3 length is 16 residues. Germline CDR1 and CDR2: SNHLY and FYNNEI. V was clipped by 5 bases and J by 3 bases; unmatched bases: 12. CDR3 region: CASSLGTASPHYGYTF. In DNA form, the CDR3 reads TGTGCCAGCAGTTTGGGGACAGCCTCTCCCCACTATGGCTACACCTTC.

The rearrangement links TRBV5-6 to TRBJ2-1; 9 bases agree with TRBD1. The CDR3 is made up of 15 amino acids. Germline-derived CDR1 and CDR2 are SGHDT and YYEEEE. With V trimmed by 3 bases and J by 4 bases, 5 bases remained unmatched. The CDR3 DNA sequence: TGTGCCAGCAGCTCCGGGACAGGGCCGTACAATGAGCAGTTCTTC. Its protein is CASSSGTGPYNEQFF. The full variable domain, its missing parts supplied by reference TRBV5-6 and TRBJ2-1, is DAGVTQSPTHLIKTRGQQVTLRCSPKSGHDTVSWYQQALGQGPQFIFQYYEEEERQRGNFPDRFSGHQFPNYSSELNVNALLLGDSALYLCASSSGTGPYNEQFFGPGTRLTVL.

The V and J genes are TRBV5-1 and TRBJ2-3; tentative D call: TRBD2 (5 bases). This CDR3 is built from 14 residues. Germline V lookup: CDR1 SGHRS, CDR2 YFSETQ. Trimming left V 1 base short and J 2 bases short, with 8 bases between. As DNA, the CDR3 is TGCGCCAGCAGCTTGTCGCGGGTCACAGATACGCAGTATTTT. This translates into CASSLSRVTDTQYF.

The rearrangement links TRBV6-5 to TRBJ2-5; TRBD1 matches 11 bases. V lost 5 bases, J lost 4 bases, and 3 bases stayed unmatched. This CDR3 has 14 amino acids. CDR1 is MNHEY, CDR2 SVGAGI, per germline. CDR3 sequence: CASSEGQGAETQYF. The CDR3, as DNA: TGTGCCAGCAGTGAAGGACAGGGGGCAGAGACCCAGTACTTC.

This chain connects TRBV20-1 to TRBJ2-7; D remains unclear. The CDR3 has 10 residues. Per germline, CDR1 DFQATT and CDR2 SNEGSKA (reference sequence). Trimming removed 4 bases from V and 5 bases from J, with 6 bases in between. CDR3 residues: CSAIRNEQYF. CDR3 bases: TGCAGTGCTATTAGAAACGAGCAGTACTTC.

This clone turned up a few times. The chain carries TRBV19 and TRBJ1-1, with TRBD1 identical over 7 bases. The V gene end was trimmed by 5 bases and the J gene end by 6 bases; junction bases not matched to a gene: 12. Germline CDR1 is LNHDA and CDR2 is SQIVND (reference sequence). This CDR3 spans 15 amino acids. The CDR3 region has the DNA TGTGCCAGTAGTGCCGAGACAGGGAAGAGAGCTGAAGCTTTCTTT. Its protein product is CASSAETGKRAEAFF.

This clone was seen only once. J is TRBJ2-1 and V is TRBV7-4, with TRBD2 as a possible D gene (5 bases). V was shortened by 1 base and J by 4 bases, with 17 bases between the two germline ends. This CDR3 comprises 17 residues. CDR1 and CDR2 from the germline V gene are SGHVT and SQSDAQ. The CDR3 region has the DNA TGTGCCAGCAGCTTAGGGCTAGCCGAAATTTCGTACAATGAGCAGTTCTTC. It codes for CASSLGLAEISYNEQFF.

This chain joins TRBV4-3 and TRBJ1-2; D ambiguous. Germline values: CDR1 LGHNA, CDR2 YSLEER. V lost 0 bases to trimming and J lost 13 bases, with 15 bases between them. The CDR3 has 13 amino acids. CDR3 loop: CASSQDRAVIRTF. CDR3 sequence (DNA): TGCGCCAGCAGCCAAGATCGAGCGGTAATCCGCACCTTC.

The rearrangement links TRBV11-3 to TRBJ2-3; possible D gene TRBD1, 6 bases. The germline gives CDR1 SGHNT, CDR2 YENEEA. V was shortened by 1 base and J by 2 bases, with 16 bases between the two germline ends. CDR3 length: 17 residues. CDR3 in amino acids: CASSLGLGTLVTDTQYF. Here the CDR3 DNA reads TGTGCCAGCAGCTTAGGGCTCGGGACATTAGTCACAGATACGCAGTATTTT.

The chain has TRBV7-2 and TRBJ1-1; D is unclear. V lost 5 bases and J 4 bases, leaving 11 bases between the germline ends. The CDR3 runs 13 residues. CDR1 SGHTA and CDR2 FQGNSA come from the germline V gene. The CDR3 region has the DNA TGTGCCAGCAGCGTAACGTGGGCCACTGAAGCTTTCTTT. Amino acids: CASSVTWATEAFF.